The present TCR beta chain was sequenced within a study of cytomegalovirus exposure and HLA in healthy donors. Study-level background: The roughly 120 validation repertoires and the 666 first-cohort repertoires shared a platform, a later analysis reported.

Study observations and caveats: Rare TCR sequences predominated, though certain public TCRs were found in many donors. A list of about 180 TCR beta chains associated with cytomegalovirus was given. CMV antigen specificity of a few CMV-associated chains was confirmed in vitro.

Assay: immunoSEQ multiplex PCR; the TCRdb copy retains only in-frame clones and omits some. The data show 150,000 to 200,000 clones, around 84% seen once. This clone was detected once. The antigen remains unidentified. Sequencing was performed on PBMCs. The clonotype originates from a man between 18 and 29 years old in good health and CMV-seropositive.

In DNA form, the CDR3 reads TGTGCCAGCAGCTTGGGACGGGGCACTGAAGCTTTCTTT. It encodes CASSLGRGTEAFF. The gene calls are TRBV5-4 and TRBJ1-1; unclear D gene. The germline gives CDR1 SGHNT, CDR2 YYREEE (reference sequence). The CDR3 contains 13 residues. V gave up 0 bases and J gave up 4 bases, with 7 bases separating them.